This T cell receptor (beta chain) was identified in a study of T cells after somatic rescue of genetic block. V lost 4 bases, J lost 9 bases, and 15 bases stayed unmatched. The germline V gene has CDR1 SGHNT and CDR2 YYREEE (reference sequence). The CDR3 has 15 amino acids. This clone was found once. Using immunoSEQ multiplex PCR, the repertoire was profiled, and TCRdb retains in-frame clones only, with some absent. The data hold roughly 120,000 clones, with about 93% observed a single time. The J gene is TRBJ2-7, the V gene TRBV5-4; 8 positions agree with TRBD1. The receptor's source is a woman aged 18-29 years. Sequences were obtained from peripheral blood mononuclear cells (PBMCs). The CDR3, as DNA: TGTGCCAGCAGCCAGGGGACAGGCGGTCTCGCGGTGCAGTACTTC. Protein: CASSQGTGGLAVQYF.